This T cell receptor (beta chain) emerged from a study of T cells in Graves' hyperthyroidism and ophthalmopathy. Overall study results and limits: Most clonotypes that expanded in the thyroid above 0.001 also showed up in blood.

The definition of stable Graves' hyperthyroidism was no ophthalmopathy progression within 18 months. Patients having uncontrolled infection, another autoimmune disease, pregnancy or lactation were not included. This CDR3 is built from 13 residues. The ends were cut back, 8 bases at V and 3 bases at J, with 14 bases in the middle. Germline V gene sequence: CDR1 MNHEY, CDR2 SVGAGI. What was amplified from RNA transcripts were TCR beta CDR3 regions. The HTBI primer set served for first-round RT-PCR of the TCR CDR3. TCRdb re-called the multiplex PCR reads through MiXCR, storing one row per CDR3 protein. Of approximately 200,000 distinct CDR3 sequences in the sample, 18% are singletons; the top ten hold around 43%. A note on this clonotype: Its antigen remains unidentified.

The TCR originated in a man aged 35 to 55 with Graves' hyperthyroidism. This chain joins TRBV6-5 and TRBJ2-7, with unresolved D. The sequencing input was blood. CDR3 loop: CASDLTHLYEQYF. In DNA, the CDR3 is TGTGCCAGCGACTTGACTCACCTCTACGAGCAGTACTTC.